The clone carrying this T cell receptor beta chain was seen a few times. Its antigen is undetermined. The sample originates from a study of molecular identifiers for immune sequencing clone quantification. The study's findings and limits: Clones that exceeded 20 RNA copies held over 97% of effector molecules, yet under 1% in naive cells.

V trimming: 5 bases; J trimming: 4 bases; junction bases outside the gene matches: 6. The CDR3 extends over 15 amino acids. Germline CDR1 reads LNHDA; CDR2 reads SQIVND (reference sequence). Bulk libraries came from a prior protocol with listed TCR primers. One entry per CDR3 protein, called by TCRdb with MiXCR from the PCR reads. The data hold about half a million distinct CDR3 sequences, with 25% observed a single time. The V gene is TRBV19, the J gene TRBJ2-1; 9 bases map to TRBD2. This clonotype was obtained from a human donor in good health. Some libraries in this study had Jurkat cell RNA spiked in. Sequencing was carried out using naive CD8+ T cells from blood, with Jurkat cell RNA spiked in. Subset: FACS-sorted CD8+CD4-CCR7+CD45RA+ naive T cells. CDR3 sequence: CASSLAGDDYNEQFF. CDR3 bases: TGTGCCAGTAGTTTAGCGGGGGATGATTACAATGAGCAGTTCTTC.